In this sample, the clone carrying this TCR beta chain turned up a few times. What it recognizes is unknown. TCRdb analysed the RT-PCR reads with MiXCR anew, one entry per CDR3 protein. The sample yields hundreds of thousands of distinct CDR3 sequences, around 16% seen once. This sample is drawn from a study of response to subunit inactivated influenza vaccine. Study-level points and caveats: That few new T cells are recruited by each seasonal influenza vaccination was the authors' suggestion.

CDR1 is SGHTA, CDR2 FQGNSA, per germline. V shed 1 base and J shed 2 bases, with 9 bases lying between them. The CDR3 is 14 amino acids. The source is a man in his forties or fifties who received an inactivated influenza vaccine. The specimen comprised PBMCs from blood, sampled 11 to 12 days after vaccination. The gene calls are TRBV7-2 and TRBJ2-7; possible D gene TRBD2, 5 bases. DNA of the CDR3: TGTGCCAGCAGCTTAGGGCGGGCGGCCTACGAGCAGTACTTC. This gives the protein CASSLGRAAYEQYF.